The 26 T cell receptor beta chains given below trace back to one sample, sequenced in a study of monozygotic twins with inflammatory bowel disease. TCRdb re-called the 5' RACE reads; one entry per CDR3 protein, DNA not given. The sample includes 200,000 to 250,000 distinct CDR3 sequences. The sample was blood. The receptors shown here come from a human donor with ulcerative colitis or Crohn's disease, or a healthy co-twin of an affected twin (not recorded which).

V and J are TRBV7-2 and TRBJ1-2; the TCRdb call, TRBD1, lacks DNA for checking. This CDR3 spans 13 amino acids. Germline V gene lookup returns CDR1 SGHTA and CDR2 FQGNSA. This CDR3 reads CASSSLTAYGYTF.

V is TRBV5-5 and J is TRBJ1-5; as DNA is missing, the TRBD1 call by TCRdb cannot be tested. The germline V gene encodes CDR1 SGHKS and CDR2 YYEKEE (reference sequence). CDR3 length: 13 residues. CDR3 protein: CASSATGKQPQHF.

The chain combines TRBV7-2 with TRBJ1-3. This CDR3 comprises 17 residues. Germline V CDR1 and CDR2: SGHTA, FQGNSA. CDR3 in amino acids: CASSLGQITFSGNTIYF.

The genes are TRBV7-9 and TRBJ2-1; TCRdb indicates TRBD2, and absent DNA this call remains unverified. From germline, CDR1 is SEHNR and CDR2 FQNEAQ (reference sequence). This CDR3 region has 14 residues. The CDR3 loop reads CASSPHIQGHEQFF.

J is TRBJ2-5 and V is TRBV7-2; the TRBD1 assignment by TCRdb is unverifiable without DNA. Germline V gene data show CDR1 as SGHTA and CDR2 as FQGNSA. The CDR3 sequence is 15 residues long. The CDR3 region is CASSSPGGYQETQYF. Together with reference TRBV7-2 and TRBJ2-5, the CDR3 gives the full variable domain: GAGVSQSPSNKVTEKGKDVELRCDPISGHTALYWYRQSLGQGLEFLIYFQGNSAPDKSGLPSDRFSAERTGGSVSTLTIQRTQQEDSAVYLCASSSPGGYQETQYFGPGTRLLVL.

This chain links TRBV7-9 with TRBJ1-2; there is no DNA to check the TCRdb D call of TRBD1. There are 16 residues in the CDR3. Germline values: CDR1 SEHNR, CDR2 FQNEAQ (reference sequence). This CDR3 reads CASSPNPGMRIGGYTF.

The CDR3 is CASSLEGTGANVLTF. The rearrangement uses TRBV5-1 and TRBJ2-6; no DNA is available, so the TRBD1 call from TCRdb remains unchecked. CDR1 is SGHRS and CDR2 is YFSETQ in the germline V gene. The CDR3 loop spans 15 amino acids.

The chain joins TRBV3-1 to TRBJ2-6. This CDR3 is 15 amino acids long. CDR1 is LGHDT, CDR2 YNNKEL, per germline (reference sequence). CDR3 amino acids: CASSQSEPGANVLTF.

CDR3 sequence: CASSPRGVGDGSF. V and J are TRBV11-2 and TRBJ2-1; TCRdb's D call, TRBD1, is unchecked because there is no DNA. The CDR3 totals 13 residues. Germline CDR1 SGHAT, CDR2 FQNNGV.

V usage is TRBV7-8 and J usage is TRBJ2-1; TCRdb proposes TRBD2, but this gene call is untestable without DNA. The CDR3 extends over 19 amino acids. Germline V gives CDR1 SGHVS, CDR2 FQNEAQ. The CDR3 region is CASSLASFRGLAGVNEQFF.

This sequence joins TRBV12-3 or TRBV12-4 and TRBJ1-4. This CDR3 spans 13 amino acids. CDR3 sequence: CASSSGMDEKLFF.

The chain carries TRBV27 and TRBJ2-1; the TRBD2 assignment by TCRdb is unverifiable without DNA. The CDR3 totals 16 residues. Germline V gene sequence: CDR1 MNHEY, CDR2 SMNVEV (reference sequence). The CDR3: CASSYRTGTAMGEQFF.

The chain recombines TRBV10-3 with TRBJ2-1; lacking DNA, the TRBD1 call made by TCRdb goes unchecked. Germline V CDR1 and CDR2: ENHRY, SYGVKD. The CDR3 has 14 residues. The CDR3 spells CAISVDSQGSEQFF.

This chain uses TRBV5-5 with TRBJ2-3. The germline V gene encodes CDR1 SGHKS and CDR2 YYEKEE (reference sequence). The CDR3 totals 18 residues. This CDR3 reads CASSFGRLIFSSTDTQYF.

This chain connects TRBV2 to TRBJ1-5; checking the TCRdb D call of TRBD1 is not possible without DNA. From germline, CDR1 is SNHLY and CDR2 FYNNEI. The CDR3 is made up of 15 amino acids. CDR3 loop: CASSDRVSSNQPQHF.

The chain has TRBV11-2 and TRBJ2-5; the TRBD2 assignment by TCRdb is unverifiable without DNA. CDR1 SGHAT and CDR2 FQNNGV come from the germline V gene. This CDR3 contains 14 residues. The CDR3 here is CASSLGGRVETQYF.

The chain recombines TRBV7-2 with TRBJ2-1; TCRdb calls TRBD1, which cannot be checked without DNA. The CDR3 spans 15 residues. In germline, CDR1 is SGHTA, CDR2 FQGNSA. CDR3 sequence: CASSLVGLGVNEQFF.

This chain connects TRBV20-1 to TRBJ1-5. Germline CDR1 is DFQATT and CDR2 is SNEGSKA (reference sequence). This CDR3 is 11 amino acids long. This CDR3 is CSAGGEEPQHF.

The chain couples TRBV6-2 or TRBV6-3 to TRBJ1-1; TCRdb's D call of TRBD1 is untestable without DNA. The germline gives CDR1 MNHEY, CDR2 SVGEGT. The CDR3 sequence is 14 residues long. CDR3 region: CASRIGQRNTEAFF.

The chain joins TRBV11-2 to TRBJ2-3; TCRdb selects TRBD2, and the lack of DNA leaves this call unchecked. CDR3 length: 17 amino acids. Germline V gives CDR1 SGHAT, CDR2 FQNNGV. The CDR3 reads CASSLVQVARVRGTQYF.

The chain combines TRBV20-1 with TRBJ2-1; TCRdb calls TRBD2, which cannot be checked without DNA. The germline CDR1 and CDR2 sequences are DFQATT and SNEGSKA (reference sequence). The CDR3 covers 14 residues. This CDR3 reads CSAGTPVSYNEQFF.

V gene TRBV6-6 combines with J gene TRBJ2-2; TCRdb proposes TRBD2, but this gene call is untestable without DNA. The CDR3 has 14 amino acids. Per the germline V gene, CDR1 is MNHNY and CDR2 is SVGAGI (reference sequence). CDR3 sequence: CASSPLAGSGELFF.

The V call is TRBV18, the J call TRBJ2-1. The CDR3 extends over 14 amino acids. Germline CDR1 KGHSH, CDR2 LQKENI. The CDR3 reads CASSRGLNYNEQFF.

The rearrangement uses TRBV20-1 and TRBJ1-1; there is no DNA to check the TCRdb D call of TRBD1. In germline, CDR1 is DFQATT, CDR2 SNEGSKA (reference sequence). The length of the CDR3 is 15 residues. The CDR3 sequence: CSARVNHGGRTEAFF.

J is TRBJ2-7 and V is TRBV7-2; TCRdb's D call, TRBD2, is unchecked because there is no DNA. The germline CDR1 and CDR2 sequences are SGHTA and FQGNSA. The CDR3 has 14 amino acids. CDR3 amino acids: CASRSLAGTVEQYF. Full variable domain (outside the CDR3, taken from reference TRBV7-2 and TRBJ2-7): GAGVSQSPSNKVTEKGKDVELRCDPISGHTALYWYRQSLGQGLEFLIYFQGNSAPDKSGLPSDRFSAERTGGSVSTLTIQRTQQEDSAVYLCASRSLAGTVEQYFGPGTRLTVT.

The V gene is TRBV11-2, the J gene TRBJ2-4; with no DNA, the TCRdb D assignment of TRBD2 cannot be verified. CDR3 length: 16 residues. Germline values: CDR1 SGHAT, CDR2 FQNNGV. CDR3: CASSADLTLAKNIQYF.